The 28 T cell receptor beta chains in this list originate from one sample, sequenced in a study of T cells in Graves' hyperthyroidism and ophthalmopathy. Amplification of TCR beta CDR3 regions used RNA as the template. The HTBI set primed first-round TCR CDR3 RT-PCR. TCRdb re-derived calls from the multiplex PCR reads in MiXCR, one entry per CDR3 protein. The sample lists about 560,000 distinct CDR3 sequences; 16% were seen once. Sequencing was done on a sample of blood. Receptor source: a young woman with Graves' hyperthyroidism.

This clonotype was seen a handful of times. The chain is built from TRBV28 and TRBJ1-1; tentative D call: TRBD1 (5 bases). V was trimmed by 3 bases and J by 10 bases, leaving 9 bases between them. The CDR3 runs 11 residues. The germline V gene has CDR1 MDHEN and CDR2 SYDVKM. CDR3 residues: CASSFAGGAFF. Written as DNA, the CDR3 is TGTGCCAGCAGTTTCGCTGGGGGAGCTTTCTTT. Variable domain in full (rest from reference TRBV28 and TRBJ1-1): DVKVTQSSRYLVKRTGEKVFLECVQDMDHENMFWYRQDPGLGLRLIYFSYDVKMKEKGDIPEGYSVSREKKERFSLILESASTNQTSMYLCASSFAGGAFFGQGTRLTVV.

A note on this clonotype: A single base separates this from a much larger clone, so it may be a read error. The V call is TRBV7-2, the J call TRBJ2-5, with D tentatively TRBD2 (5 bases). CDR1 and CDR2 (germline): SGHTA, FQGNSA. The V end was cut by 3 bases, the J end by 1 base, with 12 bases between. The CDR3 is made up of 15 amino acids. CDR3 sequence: CASSFISGIQETQYF. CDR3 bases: TGTGCCAGCAGCTTTATTTCCGGGATCCAAGAGACCCAGTACTTC.

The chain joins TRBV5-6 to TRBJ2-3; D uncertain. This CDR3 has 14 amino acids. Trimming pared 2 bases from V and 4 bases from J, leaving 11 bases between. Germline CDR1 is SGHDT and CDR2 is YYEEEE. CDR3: CASSFAGAPDTQYF. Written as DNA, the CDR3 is TGTGCCAGCAGCTTCGCAGGTGCCCCAGATACGCAGTATTTT.

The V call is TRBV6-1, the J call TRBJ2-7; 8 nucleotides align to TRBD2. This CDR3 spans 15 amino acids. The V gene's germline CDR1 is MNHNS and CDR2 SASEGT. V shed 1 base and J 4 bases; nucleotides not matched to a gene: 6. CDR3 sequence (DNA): TGTGCCAGCAGTGAAGGCGGGGGGACTGAGTACGAGCAGTACTTC. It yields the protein CASSEGGGTEYEQYF.

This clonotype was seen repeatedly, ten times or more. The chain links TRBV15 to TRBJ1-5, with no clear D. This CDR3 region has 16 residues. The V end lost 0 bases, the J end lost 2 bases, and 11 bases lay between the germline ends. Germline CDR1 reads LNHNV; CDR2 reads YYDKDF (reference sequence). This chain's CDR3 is CATSRDRRTGNQPQHF. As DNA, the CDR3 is TGTGCCACCAGCAGAGATCGCAGGACGGGCAATCAGCCCCAGCATTTT.

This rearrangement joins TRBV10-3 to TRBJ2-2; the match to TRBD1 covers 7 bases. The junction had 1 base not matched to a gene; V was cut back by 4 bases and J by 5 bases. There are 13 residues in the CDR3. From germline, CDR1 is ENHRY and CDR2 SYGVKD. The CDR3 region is CAISVGQTGELFF. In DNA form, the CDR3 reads TGTGCCATCAGTGTGGGACAGACCGGGGAGCTGTTTTTT.

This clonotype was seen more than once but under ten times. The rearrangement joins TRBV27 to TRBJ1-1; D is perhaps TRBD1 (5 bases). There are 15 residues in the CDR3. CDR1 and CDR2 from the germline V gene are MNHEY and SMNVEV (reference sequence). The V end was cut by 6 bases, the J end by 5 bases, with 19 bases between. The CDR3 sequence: CASRPWDRGGTEAFF. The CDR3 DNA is TGTGCCAGCAGACCCTGGGACCGGGGGGGAACTGAAGCTTTCTTT.

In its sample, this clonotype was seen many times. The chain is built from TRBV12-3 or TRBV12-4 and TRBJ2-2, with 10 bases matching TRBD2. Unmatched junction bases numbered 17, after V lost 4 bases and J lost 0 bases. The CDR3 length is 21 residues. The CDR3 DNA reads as TGTGCCAGCAGTTCACTACCCGGGACTAGCGAGACCTTAACGAACACCGGGGAGCTGTTTTTT. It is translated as CASSSLPGTSETLTNTGELFF.

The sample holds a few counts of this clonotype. The CDR3 reads CAISDPGGLGETQYF. The CDR3 DNA reads as TGTGCCATCAGTGACCCAGGGGGCTTGGGAGAGACCCAGTACTTC. The genes are TRBV10-3 and TRBJ2-5; TRBD1 matches 8 bases. The V and J ends lost 3 bases and 4 bases, in that order; junction bases with no gene match: 7. The CDR3 totals 15 residues. Germline V gives CDR1 ENHRY, CDR2 SYGVKD.

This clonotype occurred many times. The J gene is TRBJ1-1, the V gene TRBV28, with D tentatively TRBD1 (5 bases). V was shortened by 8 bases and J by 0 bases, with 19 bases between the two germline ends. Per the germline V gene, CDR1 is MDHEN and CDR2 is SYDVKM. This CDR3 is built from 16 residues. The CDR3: CASHSGVNNMNTEAFF. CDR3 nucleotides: TGTGCCAGCCATTCGGGGGTGAATAACATGAACACTGAAGCTTTCTTT.

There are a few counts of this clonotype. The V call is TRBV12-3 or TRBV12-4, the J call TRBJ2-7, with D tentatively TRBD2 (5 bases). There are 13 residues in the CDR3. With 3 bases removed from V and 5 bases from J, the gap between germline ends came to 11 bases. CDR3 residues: CASSFQGRDEQYF. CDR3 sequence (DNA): TGTGCCAGCAGTTTCCAAGGGCGGGACGAGCAGTACTTC.

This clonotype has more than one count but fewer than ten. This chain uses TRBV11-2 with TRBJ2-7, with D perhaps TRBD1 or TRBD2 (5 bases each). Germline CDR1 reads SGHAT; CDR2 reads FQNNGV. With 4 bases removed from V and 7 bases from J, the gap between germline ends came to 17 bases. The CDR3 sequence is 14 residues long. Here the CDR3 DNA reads TGTGCCAGCAGCTCGTTTCTAGGGACGGGAGAGCAGTACTTC. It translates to CASSSFLGTGEQYF.

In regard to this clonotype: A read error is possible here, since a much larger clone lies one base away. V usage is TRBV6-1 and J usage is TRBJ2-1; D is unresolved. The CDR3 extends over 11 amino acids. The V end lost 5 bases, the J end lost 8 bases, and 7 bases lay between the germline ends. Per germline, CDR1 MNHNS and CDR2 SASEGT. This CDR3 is CASSYFDEQFF. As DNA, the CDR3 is TGTGCCAGCAGTTATTTTGATGAGCAGTTCTTC.

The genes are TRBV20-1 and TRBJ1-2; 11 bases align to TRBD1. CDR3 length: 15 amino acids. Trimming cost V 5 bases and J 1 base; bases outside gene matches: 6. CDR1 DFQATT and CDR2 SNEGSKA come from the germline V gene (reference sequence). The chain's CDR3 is CSAGGQGARNYGYTF. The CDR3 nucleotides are TGCAGTGCTGGAGGACAGGGGGCGCGTAACTATGGCTACACCTTC.

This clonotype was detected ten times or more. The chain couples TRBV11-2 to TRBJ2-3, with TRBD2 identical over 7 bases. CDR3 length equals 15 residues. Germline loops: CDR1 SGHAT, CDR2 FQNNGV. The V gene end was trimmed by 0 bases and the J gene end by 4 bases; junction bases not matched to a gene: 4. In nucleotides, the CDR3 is TGTGCCAGCAGCTTAGAGGGAGGGCCGCCAGATACGCAGTATTTT. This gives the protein CASSLEGGPPDTQYF.

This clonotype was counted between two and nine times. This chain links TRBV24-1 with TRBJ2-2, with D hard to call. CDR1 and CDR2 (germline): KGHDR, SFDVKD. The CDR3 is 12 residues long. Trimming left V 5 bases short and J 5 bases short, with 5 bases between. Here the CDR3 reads CATSVVTGELFF. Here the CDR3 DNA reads TGTGCCACCAGTGTCGTGACCGGGGAGCTGTTTTTT.

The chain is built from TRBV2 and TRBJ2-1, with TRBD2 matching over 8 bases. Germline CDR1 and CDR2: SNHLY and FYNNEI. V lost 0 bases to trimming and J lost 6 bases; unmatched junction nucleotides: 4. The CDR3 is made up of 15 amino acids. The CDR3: CASSEAQLAVNEQFF. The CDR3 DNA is TGTGCCAGCAGTGAAGCCCAACTAGCGGTCAATGAGCAGTTCTTC.

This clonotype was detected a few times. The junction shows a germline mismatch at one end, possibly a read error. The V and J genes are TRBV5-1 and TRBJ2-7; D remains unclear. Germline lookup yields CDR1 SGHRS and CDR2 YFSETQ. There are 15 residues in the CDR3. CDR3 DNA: TGCGCCAGCAGCTTGGGCCAGGACCTCTCCTACGAGCAGTGCTTC. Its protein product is CASSLGQDLSYEQCF.

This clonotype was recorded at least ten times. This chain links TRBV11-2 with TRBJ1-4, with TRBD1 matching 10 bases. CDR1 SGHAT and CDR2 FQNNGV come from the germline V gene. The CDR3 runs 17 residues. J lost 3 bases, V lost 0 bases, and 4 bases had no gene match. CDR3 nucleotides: TGTGCCAGCAGCTTAGAAGGGACAGGGGAACCTAATGAAAAACTGTTTTTT. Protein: CASSLEGTGEPNEKLFF.

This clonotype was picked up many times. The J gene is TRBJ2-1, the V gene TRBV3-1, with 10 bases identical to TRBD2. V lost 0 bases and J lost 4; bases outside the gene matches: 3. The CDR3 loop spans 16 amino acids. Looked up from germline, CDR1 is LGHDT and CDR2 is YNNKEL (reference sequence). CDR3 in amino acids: CASSQEGLARYNEQFF. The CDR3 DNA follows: TGTGCCAGCAGCCAAGAGGGACTAGCGAGATACAATGAGCAGTTCTTC.

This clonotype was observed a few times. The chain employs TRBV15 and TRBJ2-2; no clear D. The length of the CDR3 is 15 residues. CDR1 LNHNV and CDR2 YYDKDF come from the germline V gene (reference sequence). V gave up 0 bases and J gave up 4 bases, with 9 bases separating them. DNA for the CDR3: TGTGCCACCAGCAGAGACGGGCGGACCACCGGGGAGCTGTTTTTT. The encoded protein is CATSRDGRTTGELFF.

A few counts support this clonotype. DNA of the CDR3: TGTGCCAGCAGTTACCTCGGGAGGAACACTGAAGCTTTCTTT. Translating gives CASSYLGRNTEAFF. This chain joins TRBV6-2 or TRBV6-3 and TRBJ1-1; no definite D call. The CDR3 has 14 residues. V was shortened by 2 bases and J by 1 base, with 8 bases between the two germline ends. Germline CDR1 MNHEY, CDR2 SVGEGT.

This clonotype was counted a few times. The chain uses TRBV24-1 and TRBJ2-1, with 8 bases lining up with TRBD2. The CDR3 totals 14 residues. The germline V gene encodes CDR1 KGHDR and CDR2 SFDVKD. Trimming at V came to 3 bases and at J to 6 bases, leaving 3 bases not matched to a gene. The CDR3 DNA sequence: TGTGCCACCAGTGATAGCGGGAGCTCCAATGAGCAGTTCTTC. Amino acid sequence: CATSDSGSSNEQFF.

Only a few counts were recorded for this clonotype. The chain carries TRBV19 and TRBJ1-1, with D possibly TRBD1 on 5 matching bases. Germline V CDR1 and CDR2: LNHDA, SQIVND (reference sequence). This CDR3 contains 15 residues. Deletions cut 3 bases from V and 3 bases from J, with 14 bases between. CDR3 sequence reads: CASSMRKGRDTEAFF. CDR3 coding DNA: TGTGCCAGTAGTATGAGGAAGGGGAGGGACACTGAAGCTTTCTTT. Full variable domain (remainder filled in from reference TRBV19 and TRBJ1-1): DGGITQSPKYLFRKEGQNVTLSCEQNLNHDAMYWYRQDPGQGLRLIYYSQIVNDFQKGDIAEGYSVSREKKESFPLTVTSAQKNPTAFYLCASSMRKGRDTEAFFGQGTRLTVV.

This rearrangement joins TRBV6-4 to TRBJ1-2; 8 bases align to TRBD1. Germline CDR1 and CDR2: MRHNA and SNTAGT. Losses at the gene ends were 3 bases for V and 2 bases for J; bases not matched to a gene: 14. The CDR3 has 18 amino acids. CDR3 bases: TGTGCCAGCAGTGAACACGCAGGGGGCGCGTCGGCCAACTATGGCTACACCTTC. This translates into CASSEHAGGASANYGYTF.

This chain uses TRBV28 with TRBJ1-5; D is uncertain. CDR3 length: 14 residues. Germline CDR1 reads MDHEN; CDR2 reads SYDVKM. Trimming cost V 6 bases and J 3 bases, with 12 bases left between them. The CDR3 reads CASRTQRLNQPQHF. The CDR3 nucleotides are TGTGCCAGCAGGACACAGAGACTCAATCAGCCCCAGCATTTT.

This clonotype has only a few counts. The CDR3 here is CASSARYPLLAGGTTRNEQFF. The CDR3 DNA reads TGTGCCAGCAGTGCGCGCTACCCCTTATTAGCGGGAGGTACTACCCGCAATGAGCAGTTCTTC. The chain recombines TRBV6-1 with TRBJ2-1; 10 bases fit TRBD2. This CDR3 comprises 21 residues. Germline-derived CDR1 and CDR2 are MNHNS and SASEGT. V shed 4 bases, J shed 6 bases, and the junction held 24 bases outside the gene matches.

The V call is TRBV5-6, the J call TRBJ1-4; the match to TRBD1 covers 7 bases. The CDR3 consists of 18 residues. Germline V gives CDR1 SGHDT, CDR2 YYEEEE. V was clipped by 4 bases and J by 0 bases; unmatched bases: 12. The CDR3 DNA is TGTGCCAGCAGCGAGAGAACCGGGACAGCTGCAACTAATGAAAAACTGTTTTTT. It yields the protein CASSERTGTAATNEKLFF.